This T cell receptor beta chain stems from a study of control samples from healthy donors and cancer patients. The repertoire was sequenced with immunoSEQ multiplex PCR; TCRdb's copy has only in-frame clones and lacks some. The profile shows 400,000 to 500,000 clones, approximately 92% of them singletons. Per germline, CDR1 MNHNS and CDR2 SASEGT. The CDR3 sequence is 16 residues long. Deletions cut 1 base from V and 5 bases from J, with 17 bases between. This clonotype originated in a man aged 35-49 years with head and neck cancer. This chain connects TRBV6-1 to TRBJ2-5; TRBD1 might be the D (6 bases). Input material: PBMCs. CDR3: CASSEVGLGQRETQYF. DNA of the CDR3: TGTGCCAGCAGTGAAGTGGGGCTAGGACAGAGGGAGACCCAGTACTTC.